The next 23 T cell receptor beta chains were all read from a single sample in a study of identical twins. TCRdb re-called the 5' RACE reads with MiXCR, one entry per CDR3 protein. The sample lists approximately 470,000 distinct CDR3 sequences; 14% were seen once. These same records also appear under a second study, on yellow fever vaccine responses in identical twins.

The sequenced sample was CD4+ T cells sorted from blood. The receptors shown here come from a young woman in good health.

This clonotype was picked up a small number of times. This sequence joins TRBV10-3 and TRBJ2-1; D is undetermined. The CDR3 has 12 amino acids. V lost 3 bases to trimming and J lost 5 bases, with 5 bases between them. Germline CDR1 reads ENHRY; CDR2 reads SYGVKD. The CDR3 protein is CAISDYDNEQFF. The CDR3 nucleotides are TGTGCCATCAGTGATTACGACAATGAGCAGTTCTTC.

This clonotype has more than one count but fewer than ten. This chain joins TRBV7-8 and TRBJ2-2; possibly TRBD2 for D (6 bases). The V gene lost 9 bases and the J gene lost 2 bases, with 19 bases spanning the gap. The CDR3 is 16 residues long. Per germline, CDR1 SGHVS and CDR2 FQNEAQ. The CDR3 reads CASTAGQGGNTGELFF. The CDR3 coding sequence is TGTGCCAGTACGGCAGGGCAGGGAGGAAACACCGGGGAGCTGTTTTTT. Full variable domain (rest looked up from reference TRBV7-8 and TRBJ2-2): GAGVSQSPRYKVAKRGQDVALRCDPISGHVSLFWYQQALGQGPEFLTYFQNEAQLDKSGLPSDRFFAERPEGSVSTLKIQRTQQEDSAVYLCASTAGQGGNTGELFFGEGSRLTVL.

This clonotype was counted many times. The V and J genes are TRBV6-1 and TRBJ2-7, with D perhaps TRBD1 (8 bases). The CDR3 loop spans 15 amino acids. V was shortened by 6 bases and J by 0 bases, with 15 bases between the two germline ends. Germline lookup yields CDR1 MNHNS and CDR2 SASEGT. The CDR3 is CASSPQGGSSYEQYF. As DNA, the CDR3 is TGTGCCAGCAGCCCACAGGGGGGGAGCTCCTACGAGCAGTACTTC.

The chain carries TRBV29-1 and TRBJ2-1; 9 nucleotides agree with TRBD2. J gave up 0 bases and V 0 bases, and 6 bases lay outside the gene matches. Germline V CDR1 and CDR2: SQVTM, ANQGSEA. The CDR3 loop spans 17 amino acids. CDR3 residues: CSVEETSGCSSYNEQFF. In nucleotides, the CDR3 is TGCAGCGTTGAAGAGACTAGCGGCTGTAGCTCCTACAATGAGCAGTTCTTC.

The genes are TRBV29-1 and TRBJ1-1; possibly TRBD1 for D (5 bases). This CDR3 spans 15 amino acids. The germline V gene encodes CDR1 SQVTM and CDR2 ANQGSEA. Trimming shortened V by 3 bases and J by 4 bases, and 18 bases separated the two germline ends. CDR3 loop: CSVERGKGVRTEAFF. DNA for the CDR3: TGCAGCGTTGAGCGGGGCAAAGGTGTTCGCACTGAAGCTTTCTTT.

This clonotype was detected only a few times. This rearrangement joins TRBV20-1 to TRBJ2-7; TRBD2 matches 8 bases. The V gene's germline CDR1 is DFQATT and CDR2 SNEGSKA (reference sequence). With 1 base clipped from V and 6 bases from J, the junction kept 8 bases outside the gene matches. CDR3 length equals 14 residues. This chain's CDR3 is CSARGEREPSEQYF. CDR3 DNA sequence: TGCAGTGCTAGAGGCGAGCGGGAGCCTTCCGAGCAGTACTTC.

The CDR3 nucleotides read TGTGCCAGCAGCTTATCCCTAGCGGGATACGAGCAGTACTTC. Protein sequence: CASSLSLAGYEQYF. J is TRBJ2-7 and V is TRBV7-8, with 9 bases matching TRBD2. CDR3 length: 14 amino acids. Unmatched junction bases numbered 3, after V lost 2 bases and J lost 4 bases. The germline V gene encodes CDR1 SGHVS and CDR2 FQNEAQ.

This clonotype was recorded a few times. The chain has TRBV18 and TRBJ2-7, with 7 bases aligning to TRBD1. The germline V gene has CDR1 KGHSH and CDR2 LQKENI. The CDR3 sequence is 15 residues long. Germline trimming cut 6 bases from V and 3 bases from J; bases unmatched to any gene: 11. The CDR3 nucleotides read TGTGCCAGCTCTAAAATCAACCGGGACAGCTACGAGCAGTACTTC. Protein: CASSKINRDSYEQYF.

The sample holds many counts of this clonotype. This chain uses TRBV12-3 or TRBV12-4 with TRBJ2-3; D is uncertain. The CDR3 has 16 amino acids. Trimming shortened V by 3 bases and J by 2 bases, and 15 bases separated the two germline ends. The CDR3 region has the DNA TGTGCCAGCAGTTTTCTGGGTCCGGCGATCACAGATACGCAGTATTTT. Residues: CASSFLGPAITDTQYF.

This clonotype showed up many times. The genes are TRBV15 and TRBJ2-3; perhaps TRBD1 as D (6 bases). The germline V gene has CDR1 LNHNV and CDR2 YYDKDF (reference sequence). The V end was cut by 6 bases, the J end by 1 base, with 8 bases between. The CDR3 runs 13 residues. The CDR3 DNA reads TGTGCCACCAGGGGGACACGCACAGATACGCAGTATTTT. The encoded protein is CATRGTRTDTQYF.

The chain couples TRBV20-1 to TRBJ2-3; perhaps D is TRBD1 or TRBD2 (5 bases each). Between the trimmed V and J ends, which lost 6 bases and 2 bases, there was a span of 15 bases. The CDR3 has 14 amino acids. Germline V gene data show CDR1 as DFQATT and CDR2 as SNEGSKA (reference sequence). CDR3 loop: CSAQAGTPTDTQYF. The CDR3 bases are TGCAGTGCCCAAGCCGGGACCCCCACAGATACGCAGTATTTT.

This clonotype was detected a few times. V and J are TRBV28 and TRBJ2-7; D gene unclear. The CDR3 contains 11 residues. V lost 8 bases to trimming and J lost 4 bases, with 9 bases between them. From germline, CDR1 is MDHEN and CDR2 SYDVKM. The CDR3 DNA sequence: TGTGCCAGCGTGGGCTTGTACGAGCAGTACTTC. Its protein is CASVGLYEQYF. The whole variable domain, remainder taken from reference TRBV28 and TRBJ2-7, is DVKVTQSSRYLVKRTGEKVFLECVQDMDHENMFWYRQDPGLGLRLIYFSYDVKMKEKGDIPEGYSVSREKKERFSLILESASTNQTSMYLCASVGLYEQYFGPGTRLTVT.

V is TRBV10-3 and J is TRBJ2-7; D not resolved. In germline, CDR1 is ENHRY, CDR2 SYGVKD. The V end lost 6 bases, the J end lost 2 bases, and 11 bases lay between the germline ends. The CDR3 is 13 amino acids. The CDR3 sequence is CAISKDRTYEQYF. CDR3 nucleotide sequence: TGTGCCATCAGCAAAGACCGGACCTACGAGCAGTACTTC.

J is TRBJ2-5 and V is TRBV2; TRBD1 matches at 9 bases. CDR1 is SNHLY, CDR2 FYNNEI, per germline. This CDR3 region has 14 residues. V dropped 7 bases and J dropped 7; count of bases not matched to a gene: 10. CDR3 nucleotide sequence: TGTGCCAGCACAACAGGGGGCGAGGTGGGGACCCAGTACTTC. This sequence encodes CASTTGGEVGTQYF.

This clonotype came up a few times. V is TRBV20-1 and J is TRBJ2-1, with 9 nucleotides matching TRBD1. Germline trimming cut 3 bases from V and 9 bases from J; bases unmatched to any gene: 6. From germline, CDR1 is DFQATT and CDR2 SNEGSKA (reference sequence). This CDR3 has 13 residues. As DNA, the CDR3 is TGCAGTGCTAGGGGGGCACAGGGGGCTGAGCAGTTCTTC. It yields the protein CSARGAQGAEQFF.

This clonotype was found a few times. The chain couples TRBV20-1 to TRBJ1-3, with 7 nucleotides matching TRBD1. The CDR3 totals 17 residues. After removal of 0 bases from V and 2 bases from J, the junction contained 10 bases not matched to a gene. From germline, CDR1 is DFQATT and CDR2 SNEGSKA (reference sequence). The CDR3 DNA reads as TGCAGTGCTAGAGATAATTGGAAAGGGACAGCTGGAAACACCATATATTTT. It is translated as CSARDNWKGTAGNTIYF.

The table lists this clonotype with a few counts. The rearrangement uses TRBV25-1 and TRBJ2-7, with D perhaps matching TRBD2 (6 bases). CDR3 length equals 14 residues. The V gene's germline CDR1 is MGHDK and CDR2 SYGVNS. V shed 3 bases and J shed 4 bases, with 13 bases lying between them. The CDR3 region is CASSEAGFGYEQYF. The DNA for the CDR3 is TGTGCCAGCAGTGAGGCGGGGTTCGGGTACGAGCAGTACTTC.

This clonotype came up a few times. The chain combines TRBV6-5 with TRBJ1-1; D unclear. Per germline, CDR1 MNHEY and CDR2 SVGAGI. The V end was cut by 3 bases, the J end by 0 bases, with 11 bases between. The CDR3 contains 15 residues. The CDR3 loop reads CASSYRQELNTEAFF. The CDR3 DNA follows: TGTGCCAGCAGTTATAGGCAGGAATTGAACACTGAAGCTTTCTTT.

This clonotype was observed a handful of times. The chain uses TRBV14 and TRBJ2-1; 14 positions agree with TRBD2. The ends lost 4 bases at V and 7 bases at J; junction bases unmatched: 12. Germline CDR1 and CDR2: SGHDN and FVKESK. The CDR3 length is 18 residues. CDR3 protein: CASSLGLAGGLPINEQFF. The CDR3 DNA is TGTGCCAGCAGCCTAGGACTAGCGGGAGGCCTACCCATTAATGAGCAGTTCTTC.

As DNA, the CDR3 is TGTGCCAGCTCACCCACAGGGGGCGACTTCTACGAGCAGTACTTC. Its translation is CASSPTGGDFYEQYF. The rearrangement uses TRBV18 and TRBJ2-7; 9 nucleotides line up with TRBD1. This CDR3 has 15 residues. The germline CDR1 and CDR2 sequences are KGHSH and LQKENI. Losses at the gene ends were 3 bases for V and 3 bases for J; bases not matched to a gene: 6.

V and J are TRBV7-2 and TRBJ1-2; no reliable D call. The germline V and J ends were trimmed by 4 bases and 4 bases, with 10 bases remaining between them. The V gene's germline CDR1 is SGHTA and CDR2 FQGNSA. CDR3 length equals 13 residues. This CDR3 reads CASSSTTIYGYTF. The CDR3 DNA sequence: TGTGCCAGCAGCTCCACCACGATCTATGGCTACACCTTC.

A few counts support this clonotype. This chain uses TRBV28 with TRBJ2-7; TRBD1 is a possible D gene (6 bases). The CDR3 is made up of 14 amino acids. The ends were cut back, 2 bases at V and 4 bases at J, with 12 bases in the middle. CDR1 is MDHEN and CDR2 is SYDVKM in the germline V gene. CDR3 region: CASSLTGGAYEQYF. In nucleotides, the CDR3 is TGTGCCAGCAGTTTAACTGGGGGCGCATACGAGCAGTACTTC.

The rearrangement links TRBV28 to TRBJ1-2; D ambiguous. CDR3 length: 13 amino acids. Germline lookup yields CDR1 MDHEN and CDR2 SYDVKM. V was clipped by 11 bases and J by 2 bases, with 15 bases between them. The CDR3 DNA sequence: TGTGCCGCCATAGAAGGAGGGAACTATGGCTACACCTTC. It codes for CAAIEGGNYGYTF.